Following are 28 T cell receptor beta chains from one sample sequenced in a study of regulatory T cells in long-lasting Graves disease. Documented time point: newly diagnosed GD, antithyroid drugs for less than 3 months. PBMC RNA was the source of the TCR library. Construction of the TCR beta libraries employed iRepertoire HTBI primers in conjunction with Arm-PCR of CDR3 regions. TCRdb reanalysed the multiplex PCR reads using MiXCR and keeps one entry per CDR3 protein. This sample has approximately 540,000 distinct CDR3 sequences, with more than 10% found just once. The same data also contributed to another study, on T cells in Graves' hyperthyroidism and ophthalmopathy.

The sample in question was peripheral blood mononuclear cells (PBMCs), obtained at new diagnosis, from a patient treated with antithyroid drugs. Every receptor here comes from a woman aged 25-40 years with Graves disease.

V is TRBV19 and J is TRBJ2-2; tentative D call: TRBD2 (5 bases). Per the germline V gene, CDR1 is LNHDA and CDR2 is SQIVND (reference sequence). Trimming removed 5 bases from V and 7 bases from J, with 5 bases in between. The CDR3 contains 11 residues. For the CDR3, the DNA is TGTGCCAGTAGTCGGGGCGGGGAGCTGTTTTTT. Its protein product is CASSRGGELFF.

The chain is built from TRBV2 and TRBJ2-2; 10 bases fit TRBD1. In germline, CDR1 is SNHLY, CDR2 FYNNEI. The CDR3 runs 17 residues. The V segment lost 5 bases and the J segment 7 bases; nucleotides outside the gene matches: 13. For the CDR3, the DNA is TGTGCCAGCAGTTTCCTCTTGACAGGGGGCTCTGGCGGGGAGCTGTTTTTT. Its translation is CASSFLLTGGSGGELFF.

This clonotype was recorded at least ten times. The gene calls are TRBV11-2 and TRBJ1-3; D is perhaps TRBD1 (6 bases). The length of the CDR3 is 13 residues. V lost 5 bases and J lost 8, with 13 bases in between. CDR1 SGHAT and CDR2 FQNNGV come from the germline V gene. CDR3 DNA sequence: TGTGCCAGCAGCATCCCAGGGGTACACACCATATATTTT. This encodes CASSIPGVHTIYF. Full variable domain (rest looked up from reference TRBV11-2 and TRBJ1-3): EAGVAQSPRYKIIEKRQSVAFWCNPISGHATLYWYQQILGQGPKLLIQFQNNGVVDDSQLPKDRFSAERLKGVDSTLKIQPAKLEDSAVYLCASSIPGVHTIYFGEGSWLTVV.

The J gene is TRBJ2-6, the V gene TRBV5-1; no definite D call. This CDR3 comprises 16 residues. Trimming cost V 0 bases and J 0 bases, with 7 bases left between them. Germline CDR1 SGHRS, CDR2 YFSETQ. CDR3 sequence reads: CASSLEGSSGANVLTF. CDR3 DNA: TGCGCCAGCAGCTTGGAAGGCAGCTCTGGGGCCAACGTCCTGACTTTC.

This clonotype was recorded many times. The CDR3 here is CASSSSGGYTGELFF. The CDR3 coding sequence is TGTGCCAGCAGCTCATCCGGTGGTTACACCGGGGAGCTGTTTTTT. This sequence joins TRBV7-3 and TRBJ2-2; no reliable D call. This CDR3 comprises 15 residues. V gave up 4 bases and J gave up 3 bases, with 12 bases separating them. CDR1 SGHTA and CDR2 FQGTGA come from the germline V gene. The full variable domain, its missing parts supplied by reference TRBV7-3 and TRBJ2-2, is GAGVSQTPSNKVTEKGKYVELRCDPISGHTALYWYRQSLGQGPEFLIYFQGTGAADDSGLPNDRFFAVRPEGSVSTLKIQRTERGDSAVYLCASSSSGGYTGELFFGEGSRLTVL.

The sample holds many counts of this clonotype. J is TRBJ2-7 and V is TRBV7-4; 11 bases map to TRBD2. V dropped 5 bases and J dropped 2; count of bases not matched to a gene: 8. The CDR3 covers 16 residues. Looked up from germline, CDR1 is SGHVT and CDR2 is SQSDAQ. CDR3 bases: TGTGCCAGCAGCCCACCCGGGACTAGCGGTGCCTACGAGCAGTACTTC. Translating gives CASSPPGTSGAYEQYF.

This clonotype was observed at least ten times. This rearrangement joins TRBV11-3 to TRBJ2-1; D may match TRBD1 or TRBD2 (5 bases each). Germline V lookup: CDR1 SGHNT, CDR2 YENEEA. Trimming took off 2 bases at V and 5 bases at J, with 13 bases between the two ends. The CDR3 is 15 amino acids. The CDR3 DNA is TGTGCCAGCAGCTTAATTTCGGGACCTAACAATGAGCAGTTCTTC. Encoded protein: CASSLISGPNNEQFF. Complete variable domain (other parts from reference TRBV11-3 and TRBJ2-1): EAGVVQSPRYKIIEKKQPVAFWCNPISGHNTLYWYLQNLGQGPELLIRYENEEAVDDSQLPKDRFSAERLKGVDSTLKIQPAELGDSAVYLCASSLISGPNNEQFFGPGTRLTVL.

In its sample, this clonotype was seen many times. The rearrangement links TRBV20-1 to TRBJ2-3; a possible D gene is TRBD2 (5 bases). Germline V gene data show CDR1 as DFQATT and CDR2 as SNEGSKA (reference sequence). The CDR3 is made up of 12 amino acids. The V gene lost 6 bases and the J gene lost 2 bases, with 9 bases spanning the gap. The CDR3 loop is CSAHGDTDTQYF. The CDR3 DNA sequence: TGCAGTGCCCACGGGGACACAGATACGCAGTATTTT.

The CDR3 reads CASSMPTGLYSNQPQHF. The CDR3 DNA follows: TGTGCCAGTAGTATGCCCACCGGACTTTATAGCAATCAGCCCCAGCATTTT. The chain is built from TRBV19 and TRBJ1-5; D is unresolved. With 3 bases removed from V and 0 bases from J, the gap between germline ends came to 15 bases. CDR1 and CDR2 (germline): LNHDA, SQIVND (reference sequence). This CDR3 is built from 17 residues.

A note on this clonotype: This may be a read error: a much more frequent sequence differs by one nucleotide. The CDR3 protein is CTSSLSSSSEHTQYF. The CDR3 nucleotides are TGTACCAGCAGTTTATCGTCGTCTAGCGAACATACGCAGTATTTT. This chain joins TRBV12-3 or TRBV12-4 and TRBJ2-3, with D possibly matching TRBD2 (6 bases). This CDR3 region has 15 residues.

This clonotype was counted at least ten times. The chain carries TRBV20-1 and TRBJ2-2, with TRBD1 identical over 9 bases. Germline CDR1 and CDR2: DFQATT and SNEGSKA (reference sequence). The CDR3 totals 15 residues. V trimming: 3 bases; J trimming: 1 base; junction bases outside the gene matches: 3. CDR3 DNA: TGCAGTGCTAGGCGACAGGGGGTGAACACCGGGGAGCTGTTTTTT. This gives the protein CSARRQGVNTGELFF.

This clonotype appeared many times. V gene TRBV20-1 combines with J gene TRBJ1-1; the D is unclear. Germline V gene data show CDR1 as DFQATT and CDR2 as SNEGSKA (reference sequence). V was clipped by 1 base and J by 6 bases, with 15 bases between them. The CDR3 extends over 14 amino acids. The CDR3 nucleotides read TGCAGTGCTAGAGTTAAAGATCGCGGGCCTGAAGCTTTCTTT. Protein product: CSARVKDRGPEAFF.

The chain carries TRBV2 and TRBJ2-1; 11 nucleotides match TRBD2. The CDR3 contains 16 residues. Germline V gene data show CDR1 as SNHLY and CDR2 as FYNNEI. The V gene end was trimmed by 1 base and the J gene end by 7 bases; junction bases not matched to a gene: 6. CDR3 amino acids: CASSEDVAGGPNEQFF. As DNA, the CDR3 is TGTGCCAGCAGTGAAGACGTAGCGGGAGGGCCGAATGAGCAGTTCTTC.

Ten or more counts support this clonotype. V and J are TRBV5-1 and TRBJ2-7; 9 nucleotides align to TRBD1. Looked up from germline, CDR1 is SGHRS and CDR2 is YFSETQ. V shed 4 bases and J 4 bases; nucleotides not matched to a gene: 12. The CDR3 has 16 residues. The CDR3 DNA follows: TGCGCCAGCAGCCCCGACTCCGGGACAGGGCTTTACGAGCAGTACTTC. Encoded protein: CASSPDSGTGLYEQYF.

The genes are TRBV11-2 and TRBJ2-3; D possibly matches TRBD1 or TRBD2 (5 bases each). This CDR3 spans 16 amino acids. Germline assignment: CDR1 SGHAT and CDR2 FQNNGV. V dropped 5 bases and J dropped 4 bases, with 19 bases sitting between them. CDR3 sequence reads: CASSPDSFGDPDTQYF. The DNA of the CDR3 is TGTGCCAGCAGCCCAGATTCCTTCGGGGACCCAGATACGCAGTATTTT.

The chain combines TRBV19 with TRBJ2-1; D not resolved. Germline assignment: CDR1 LNHDA and CDR2 SQIVND (reference sequence). V was trimmed by 3 bases and J by 0 bases, leaving 12 bases between them. The CDR3 spans 16 residues. The CDR3 region is CASSISHPGSYNEQFF. The DNA for the CDR3 is TGTGCCAGTAGTATTTCCCATCCCGGCTCCTACAATGAGCAGTTCTTC.

This clonotype was recorded at least ten times. The chain couples TRBV30 to TRBJ1-4, with 11 bases fitting TRBD1. The CDR3 runs to 17 residues. Trimming cost V 2 bases and J 7 bases; bases outside gene matches: 12. Germline CDR1 and CDR2: GTSNPN and SVGIG (reference sequence). This CDR3 is CAWSNKGQGALGEKLFF. CDR3 bases: TGTGCCTGGAGTAACAAAGGACAGGGGGCATTGGGTGAAAAACTGTTTTTT. Using reference TRBV30 and TRBJ1-4 for the parts outside the CDR3, the full variable domain is SQTIHQWPATLVQPVGSPLSLECTVEGTSNPNLYWYRQAAGRGLQLLFYSVGIGQISSEVPQNLSASRPQDRQFILSSKKLLLSDSGFYLCAWSNKGQGALGEKLFFGSGTQLSVL.

This chain joins TRBV10-1 and TRBJ2-7, with D perhaps matching TRBD1 (6 bases). The ends were cut back, 0 bases at V and 7 bases at J, with 16 bases in the middle. Germline V gives CDR1 WNHNN, CDR2 SYGVQD (reference sequence). The CDR3 consists of 15 residues. CDR3 coding DNA: TGCGCCAGCAGTGAGTCGTCAGGGGCGGGCTGGGAGCAGTACTTC. Protein: CASSESSGAGWEQYF.

This clonotype was recorded at least ten times. The chain joins TRBV7-2 to TRBJ2-2; 7 positions agree with TRBD2. The CDR3 length is 14 residues. Germline loops: CDR1 SGHTA, CDR2 FQGNSA. V shed 1 base and J 6 bases; nucleotides not matched to a gene: 2. CDR3 region: CASSLGAGAGELFF. CDR3 in DNA: TGTGCCAGCAGCTTAGGGGCGGGGGCCGGGGAGCTGTTTTTT.

The sample holds a few counts of this clonotype. The rearrangement joins TRBV20-1 to TRBJ1-5; D gene unclear. The CDR3 is made up of 13 amino acids. Trimming cost V 3 bases and J 3 bases, with 9 bases left between them. In germline, CDR1 is DFQATT, CDR2 SNEGSKA (reference sequence). CDR3 in DNA: TGCAGTGCTAGTGGCGGCTACAATCAGCCCCAGCATTTT. Translating gives CSASGGYNQPQHF.

This clonotype showed up many times. The rearrangement links TRBV29-1 to TRBJ2-5; no firm D call. CDR3 length: 13 residues. Trimming took off 8 bases at V and 2 bases at J, with 15 bases between the two ends. The V gene's germline CDR1 is SQVTM and CDR2 ANQGSEA. CDR3 sequence reads: CSLKTSKQETQYF. The CDR3 DNA is TGCAGCTTGAAGACTTCCAAGCAAGAGACCCAGTACTTC.

This clonotype was observed many times. The V and J genes are TRBV19 and TRBJ1-1, with D possibly being TRBD1 (6 bases). Germline CDR1 LNHDA, CDR2 SQIVND (reference sequence). The CDR3 covers 12 residues. V lost 6 bases, J lost 7 bases, and 12 bases lay in between. The CDR3 sequence: CASRTQGGEAFF. The CDR3 bases are TGTGCCAGTAGGACCCAAGGGGGTGAAGCTTTCTTT.

This clonotype was found many times. The chain combines TRBV19 with TRBJ2-6; possibly TRBD1 for D (5 bases). CDR3 size: 16 residues. Trimming took off 5 bases at V and 2 bases at J, with 13 bases between the two ends. Germline loops: CDR1 LNHDA, CDR2 SQIVND (reference sequence). The CDR3 nucleotides read TGTGCCAGTAGTGCTCCAGGGTGGGCTGGGGCCAACGTCCTGACTTTC. Protein sequence: CASSAPGWAGANVLTF.

This clonotype was recorded at least ten times. The rearrangement links TRBV19 to TRBJ1-6; D is ambiguous. The CDR3 covers 12 residues. The V end was cut by 8 bases, the J end by 10 bases, with 12 bases between. Germline V gene data show CDR1 as LNHDA and CDR2 as SQIVND (reference sequence). The chain's CDR3 is CASGNGFSPLHF. CDR3 DNA sequence: TGTGCCAGTGGGAACGGGTTCTCACCCCTCCACTTT.

This clonotype was seen many times. This chain links TRBV2 with TRBJ2-2, with 11 bases lining up with TRBD1. The V segment lost 11 bases and the J segment 6 bases; nucleotides outside the gene matches: 11. Germline assignment: CDR1 SNHLY and CDR2 FYNNEI. The CDR3 totals 15 residues. DNA of the CDR3: TGTGCCCCAGGGACAGGGGGGTCCCGCGCCGGGGAGCTGTTTTTT. Translated, it gives CAPGTGGSRAGELFF.

This clonotype was found many times. The chain recombines TRBV24-1 with TRBJ2-5; 8 positions agree with TRBD2. V lost 9 bases, J lost 2 bases, and 4 bases stayed unmatched. CDR3 size: 13 residues. The germline gives CDR1 KGHDR, CDR2 SFDVKD. In DNA form, the CDR3 reads TGTGCCACCTCCGGGAGGGGGCAAGAGACCCAGTACTTC. This gives the protein CATSGRGQETQYF.

Turning to this clonotype: Just one base apart from a much larger clone, this may be a read error. This chain uses TRBV6-1 with TRBJ1-2; D remains ambiguous. Germline V CDR1 and CDR2: MNHNS, SASEGT. V dropped 6 bases and J dropped 12 bases, with 23 bases sitting between them. This CDR3 is 14 amino acids long. In DNA form, the CDR3 reads TGTGCCAGCAGCCTATCCGTGGGAGTGAAGGGCCACACCTTC. Its translation: CASSLSVGVKGHTF.

The sample holds many counts of this clonotype. The rearrangement joins TRBV9 to TRBJ2-1; TRBD2 agrees at 10 bases. Looked up from germline, CDR1 is SGDLS and CDR2 is YYNGEE. The CDR3 loop spans 15 amino acids. The V gene end was trimmed by 2 bases and the J gene end by 4 bases; junction bases not matched to a gene: 3. This CDR3 reads CASSVGTSVYNEQFF. Here the CDR3 DNA reads TGTGCCAGCAGCGTGGGGACTAGCGTGTACAATGAGCAGTTCTTC.